The source of this T cell receptor (beta chain) is a study of T cell responses to AZD1222 COVID-19 vaccine. Method: immunoSEQ multiplex PCR; TCRdb's copy keeps in-frame clones and lacks some. Of 130,000 to 150,000 clones listed, about 93% are singletons. Worth noting for this clone: Antigen unknown.

Germline CDR1 and CDR2: SGHDN and FVKESK. V gave up 0 bases and J gave up 9 bases, with 9 bases separating them. The CDR3 is 13 residues long. Findings of the study overall: Spike-specific TCR repertoires showed rising breadth and depth after two AZD1222 doses. Spike was spanned by vaccine-associated CD4 TCRs, with dominance at 160-218 and 743-854. The number of AZD1222 recipients seropositive at baseline was only 5 to 7. Sampling that yielded the repertoires occurred only after the peak T cell response.

This clonotype was obtained from an adult in good health. The starting material was peripheral blood, obtained on day 0 of AZD1222 vaccination. J is TRBJ2-1 and V is TRBV14; D possibly uses TRBD1 or TRBD2 (5 bases each). The CDR3 DNA is TGTGCCAGCAGCCAAGAGAGGGGCGGTGAGCAGTTCTTC. Amino acid sequence: CASSQERGGEQFF.